One and the same sample provided the 30 T cell receptor beta chains below, sequenced in a study of cytomegalovirus exposure and HLA in healthy donors. Both 60 Vbeta primers and 13 Jbeta primers went into the PCR. The protocol was immunoSEQ multiplex PCR, while the TCRdb copy is restricted to in-frame clones and leaves out a portion. The sample lists 150,000 to 200,000 clones; 70% to 90% were seen once. The source material was PBMCs. The receptor set was obtained from a man aged 30-40 years in good health and CMV-seropositive.

The V call is TRBV25-1, the J call TRBJ1-1, with D possibly being TRBD1 (6 bases). The CDR3 runs 14 residues. From germline, CDR1 is MGHDK and CDR2 SYGVNS. Trimming shortened V by 3 bases and J by 6 bases, and 14 bases separated the two germline ends. CDR3 bases: TGTGCCAGCAGTGATCCTAGGAAGGGGGCTGAAGCTTTCTTT. It codes for CASSDPRKGAEAFF. The full variable domain, with the rest looked up from reference TRBV25-1 and TRBJ1-1, is EADIYQTPRYLVIGTGKKITLECSQTMGHDKMYWYQQDPGMELHLIHYSYGVNSTEKGDLSSESTVSRIRTEHFPLTLESARPSHTSQYLCASSDPRKGAEAFFGQGTRLTVV.

This chain joins TRBV7-2 and TRBJ2-5, with unresolved D. Germline CDR1 reads SGHTA; CDR2 reads FQGNSA. This CDR3 comprises 13 residues. V gave up 5 bases and J gave up 1 base, with 8 bases separating them. CDR3 DNA sequence: TGTGCCAGCAGCGCCAACATCCAAGAGACCCAGTACTTC. Its protein is CASSANIQETQYF. The complete variable domain, with remaining parts taken from reference TRBV7-2 and TRBJ2-5, reads GAGVSQSPSNKVTEKGKDVELRCDPISGHTALYWYRQSLGQGLEFLIYFQGNSAPDKSGLPSDRFSAERTGGSVSTLTIQRTQQEDSAVYLCASSANIQETQYFGPGTRLLVL.

The V call is TRBV11-2, the J call TRBJ2-1; weak D call: TRBD2 (6 bases). Looked up from germline, CDR1 is SGHAT and CDR2 is FQNNGV. With 1 base removed from V and 6 bases from J, the gap between germline ends came to 13 bases. There are 15 residues in the CDR3. The CDR3 DNA reads as TGTGCCAGCAGCTTAGTGAGCCTAGCGAGCAATGAGCAGTTCTTC. Translating gives CASSLVSLASNEQFF.

This clone was found once. The J gene is TRBJ2-7, the V gene TRBV10-2; 11 positions match TRBD2. This CDR3 spans 17 amino acids. Germline-derived CDR1 and CDR2 are WSHSY and SAAADI. Trimming cost V 8 bases and J 7 bases; bases outside gene matches: 19. The CDR3 DNA reads TGCGCCAGCGGTGTAGGAACTAGCGGGAGCGGGCTACGTGAGCAGTACTTC. This codes for CASGVGTSGSGLREQYF.

The V and J genes are TRBV7-6 and TRBJ2-2; TRBD1 matches 8 bases. Germline CDR1 SGHVS, CDR2 FNYEAQ. Trimming removed 5 bases from V and 5 bases from J; junction bases left unmatched: 7. The length of the CDR3 is 15 residues. For the CDR3, the DNA is TGTGCCAGCAGCCAGGACAGGGCCCTAACCGGGGAGCTGTTTTTT. Protein product: CASSQDRALTGELFF.

The J gene is TRBJ2-2, the V gene TRBV29-1; tentatively, D is TRBD2 (5 bases). Germline values: CDR1 SQVTM, CDR2 ANQGSEA. The CDR3 extends over 13 amino acids. V lost 3 bases, J lost 4 bases, and 9 bases lay in between. The chain's CDR3 is CSVERATTGELFF. The CDR3 DNA reads TGCAGCGTTGAGAGGGCAACCACCGGGGAGCTGTTTTTT.

The rearrangement links TRBV9 to TRBJ1-3; maybe TRBD1 (5 bases). The CDR3 sequence is 15 residues long. Trimming left V 7 bases short and J 0 bases short, with 14 bases between. The germline gives CDR1 SGDLS, CDR2 YYNGEE. The chain's CDR3 is CASGPQAFSGNTIYF. CDR3 coding DNA: TGTGCCAGCGGACCACAGGCCTTCTCTGGAAACACCATATATTTT.

The chain uses TRBV4-2 and TRBJ2-2; 10 nucleotides line up with TRBD2. Germline CDR1 is LGHNA and CDR2 is YNFKEQ. The junction had 11 bases not matched to a gene; V was cut back by 6 bases and J by 1 base. There are 18 residues in the CDR3. CDR3 coding DNA: TGTGCCAGCAGTCCCTCTGTTCGGACTAGCGGGAACACCGGGGAGCTGTTTTTT. The encoded protein is CASSPSVRTSGNTGELFF.

This chain joins TRBV7-9 and TRBJ2-5; 9 nucleotides match TRBD2. V was clipped by 5 bases and J by 2 bases; unmatched bases: 9. Germline V gene lookup returns CDR1 SEHNR and CDR2 FQNEAQ (reference sequence). This CDR3 contains 16 residues. The CDR3 region is CASSPLTSGGQETQYF. The CDR3, as DNA: TGTGCCAGCAGCCCCCTGACTAGCGGTGGGCAAGAGACCCAGTACTTC.

The CDR3 is CASSAGTAPTNEKLFF. CDR3 DNA: TGTGCCAGCAGTGCGGGGACAGCCCCAACTAATGAAAAACTGTTTTTT. This chain joins TRBV6-4 and TRBJ1-4, with 7 bases that match TRBD1. Trimming cost V 4 bases and J 0 bases; bases outside gene matches: 5. There are 16 residues in the CDR3. Per germline, CDR1 MRHNA and CDR2 SNTAGT.

This clone was detected only once. The chain couples TRBV15 to TRBJ2-1; D is undetermined. CDR1 and CDR2 (germline): LNHNV, YYDKDF (reference sequence). Trimming cost V 0 bases and J 5 bases, with 8 bases left between them. The CDR3 contains 14 residues. The CDR3 DNA is TGTGCCACCAGCAGAGATCCTGACAACAATGAGCAGTTCTTC. Translating it yields CATSRDPDNNEQFF.

CDR3 in amino acids: CASSPRLASLNEQFF. The CDR3 DNA reads TGCGCCAGCAGCCCCAGACTAGCATCCCTCAATGAGCAGTTCTTC. The rearrangement links TRBV4-1 to TRBJ2-1; TRBD2 aligns across 7 bases. Germline trimming cut 4 bases from V and 6 bases from J; bases unmatched to any gene: 9. The germline V gene has CDR1 MGHRA and CDR2 YSYEKL. There are 15 residues in the CDR3.

This clone was observed a few times. The chain employs TRBV4-3 and TRBJ2-1, with 7 bases matching TRBD2. The CDR3 is 17 amino acids. J lost 0 bases, V lost 4 bases, and 9 bases had no gene match. The germline gives CDR1 LGHNA, CDR2 YSLEER. CDR3 amino acids: CASSPRTRTNSYNEQFF. In DNA, the CDR3 is TGCGCCAGCAGCCCTAGGACTAGAACTAACTCCTACAATGAGCAGTTCTTC.

This rearrangement joins TRBV7-3 to TRBJ2-3; possibly TRBD1 for D (5 bases). V was cut by 2 bases and J by 0 bases, with 12 bases left in between. The length of the CDR3 is 16 residues. Germline V gene lookup returns CDR1 SGHTA and CDR2 FQGTGA. In nucleotides, the CDR3 is TGTGCCAGCAGCTTAGCCGGACAAACTAGCACAGATACGCAGTATTTT. It is translated as CASSLAGQTSTDTQYF.

V is TRBV4-3 and J is TRBJ2-3, with 12 bases matching TRBD2. Germline V lookup: CDR1 LGHNA, CDR2 YSLEER. The CDR3 is 16 amino acids. Trimming took 4 bases from V and 3 from J; bases not matched to a gene: 5. The DNA for the CDR3 is TGCGCCAGCAGCCGACTAGCGGGAGTTGCGACAGATACGCAGTATTTT. It translates to CASSRLAGVATDTQYF.

The chain joins TRBV18 to TRBJ1-5, with TRBD1 identical over 8 bases. V shed 5 bases and J 4 bases; nucleotides not matched to a gene: 7. CDR1 KGHSH and CDR2 LQKENI come from the germline V gene. The CDR3 is made up of 15 amino acids. The CDR3 protein is CASSSGQGGNQPQHF. Here the CDR3 DNA reads TGTGCCAGCTCATCCGGACAGGGAGGTAATCAGCCCCAGCATTTT. Complete variable domain (other parts from reference TRBV18 and TRBJ1-5): NAGVMQNPRHLVRRRGQEARLRCSPMKGHSHVYWYRQLPEEGLKFMVYLQKENIIDESGMPKERFSAEFPKEGPSILRIQQVVRGDSAAYFCASSSGQGGNQPQHFGDGTRLSIL.

With regard to this clone: The sample has other DNA sequences that encode this CDR3 too. The V call is TRBV18, the J call TRBJ2-3; 9 nucleotides match TRBD2. V was pared by 3 bases and J by 1 base, with 2 bases of the junction left unmatched. CDR1 is KGHSH and CDR2 is LQKENI in the germline V gene. This CDR3 contains 15 residues. CDR3 in amino acids: CASSPRTSGTDTQYF. CDR3 DNA: TGTGCCAGCTCACCTCGGACTAGCGGCACAGATACGCAGTATTTT.

The rearrangement joins TRBV28 to TRBJ1-1, with D possibly TRBD1 on 5 matching bases. The CDR3 is 14 residues long. Per the germline V gene, CDR1 is MDHEN and CDR2 is SYDVKM. Trimming shortened V by 6 bases and J by 1 base, and 12 bases separated the two germline ends. The CDR3 DNA is TGTGCCAGCAGGGCGGTAGGGGCGAACACTGAAGCTTTCTTT. It is translated as CASRAVGANTEAFF.

V is TRBV7-2 and J is TRBJ1-1, with D possibly TRBD1 on 6 matching bases. The germline V and J ends were trimmed by 6 bases and 7 bases, with 18 bases remaining between them. Germline CDR1 is SGHTA and CDR2 is FQGNSA. The CDR3 is 14 amino acids. The CDR3 region is CASRDGTSVLEAFF. For the CDR3, the DNA is TGTGCCAGCAGGGACGGGACATCGGTCCTTGAAGCTTTCTTT. The entire variable domain, with the rest obtained from reference TRBV7-2 and TRBJ1-1, is as follows: GAGVSQSPSNKVTEKGKDVELRCDPISGHTALYWYRQSLGQGLEFLIYFQGNSAPDKSGLPSDRFSAERTGGSVSTLTIQRTQQEDSAVYLCASRDGTSVLEAFFGQGTRLTVV.

Written as DNA, the CDR3 is TGTGCCAGCAGCCCGCGGACAGCCGAAAAACTGTTTTTT. Amino acid sequence: CASSPRTAEKLFF. V is TRBV7-6 and J is TRBJ1-4; maybe TRBD1 (6 bases). V lost 5 bases to trimming and J lost 8 bases, with 12 bases between them. Per the germline V gene, CDR1 is SGHVS and CDR2 is FNYEAQ. The CDR3 covers 13 residues.

The sample holds one count of this clone. V and J are TRBV6-5 and TRBJ1-5, with 8 positions matching TRBD1. The CDR3 consists of 13 residues. Germline values: CDR1 MNHEY, CDR2 SVGAGI. V trimming: 5 bases; J trimming: 7 bases; junction bases outside the gene matches: 4. In DNA, the CDR3 is TGTGCCAGCAGTCCTCAGGGGGCGCAGCCCCAGCATTTT. Protein: CASSPQGAQPQHF.

This clone was recorded once. The chain joins TRBV5-4 to TRBJ1-2; 8 bases align to TRBD1. The CDR3 has 16 amino acids. V shed 0 bases and J 4 bases; nucleotides not matched to a gene: 8. Germline V gene lookup returns CDR1 SGHNT and CDR2 YYREEE (reference sequence). The CDR3 region is CASSLGGTGSFYGYTF. The CDR3 DNA reads TGTGCCAGCAGCTTGGGGGGGACAGGCTCCTTCTATGGCTACACCTTC. Full variable domain (remainder filled in from reference TRBV5-4 and TRBJ1-2): ETGVTQSPTHLIKTRGQQVTLRCSSQSGHNTVSWYQQALGQGPQFIFQYYREEENGRGNFPPRFSGLQFPNYSSELNVNALELDDSALYLCASSLGGTGSFYGYTFGSGTRLTVV.

This sequence joins TRBV4-1 and TRBJ1-4; unclear D gene. The CDR3 is made up of 16 amino acids. CDR1 is MGHRA, CDR2 YSYEKL, per germline. V shed 4 bases and J shed 3 bases, with 15 bases lying between them. In DNA, the CDR3 is TGCGCCAGCAGCCCTAAAGACCCGGCGGCTAATGAAAAACTGTTTTTT. Amino acids: CASSPKDPAANEKLFF.

The rearrangement joins TRBV30 to TRBJ1-1; a possible D gene is TRBD1 (6 bases). Trimming left V 0 bases short and J 10 bases short, with 12 bases between. The CDR3 totals 12 residues. The germline V gene encodes CDR1 GTSNPN and CDR2 SVGIG (reference sequence). CDR3 protein: CAWSVQGGRAFF. CDR3 sequence (DNA): TGTGCCTGGAGTGTACAGGGAGGGAGAGCTTTCTTT.

This clone is a singleton in its sample. The rearrangement joins TRBV7-8 to TRBJ2-7; TRBD2 matches at 9 bases. Germline V gives CDR1 SGHVS, CDR2 FQNEAQ. The CDR3 has 15 amino acids. The J segment lost 4 bases and the V segment lost 4 bases, leaving 8 bases of the junction unmatched. DNA for the CDR3: TGTGCCAGCAGCTGGACTAGCGTCGAGGGGTACGAGCAGTACTTC. Amino acid sequence: CASSWTSVEGYEQYF.

In its sample, this clone was seen a few times. J is TRBJ1-1 and V is TRBV7-9, with D tentatively TRBD1 (5 bases). This CDR3 has 15 amino acids. V was clipped by 5 bases and J by 1 base, with 14 bases between them. CDR1 is SEHNR and CDR2 is FQNEAQ in the germline V gene (reference sequence). The CDR3 DNA reads as TGTGCCAGCAGCCTAAGTGGGCAGGGGAACACTGAAGCTTTCTTT. As protein: CASSLSGQGNTEAFF.

This clone has more than one count but fewer than ten. The chain has TRBV29-1 and TRBJ2-6; possible D gene TRBD2, 5 bases. V was clipped by 6 bases and J by 0 bases, with 12 bases between them. The CDR3 sequence is 15 residues long. Germline V gene data show CDR1 as SQVTM and CDR2 as ANQGSEA. As DNA, the CDR3 is TGCAGCGTGGGAGAGGCTAGCTCTGGGGCCAACGTCCTGACTTTC. Translation: CSVGEASSGANVLTF.

The J gene is TRBJ2-1, the V gene TRBV12-5, with TRBD2 matching 12 bases. This CDR3 comprises 16 residues. V lost 3 bases to trimming and J lost 4 bases; unmatched junction nucleotides: 4. Germline V gene data show CDR1 as LGHNT and CDR2 as FRNRAP. The CDR3 bases are TGTGCTAGTGGTTTCCTCCTAGCGGGAGGGTACAATGAGCAGTTCTTC. Residues: CASGFLLAGGYNEQFF.

This clone occurred once. The chain joins TRBV10-3 to TRBJ2-7, with TRBD1 matching 8 bases. This CDR3 contains 13 residues. Germline assignment: CDR1 ENHRY and CDR2 SYGVKD. With 6 bases clipped from V and 6 bases from J, the junction kept 7 bases outside the gene matches. The CDR3: CAIRRTGSSEQYV. The DNA of the CDR3 is TGTGCCATCAGACGGACAGGGAGTAGCGAGCAGTACGTC.

CDR3 sequence: CASSIFTGAAFF. DNA for the CDR3: TGTGCCAGCAGCATCTTTACAGGGGCGGCTTTCTTT. V and J are TRBV13 and TRBJ1-1, with 7 bases aligning to TRBD1. The length of the CDR3 is 12 residues. Germline trimming cut 5 bases from V and 11 bases from J; bases unmatched to any gene: 8. Germline-derived CDR1 and CDR2 are PRHDT and FYEKMQ (reference sequence).